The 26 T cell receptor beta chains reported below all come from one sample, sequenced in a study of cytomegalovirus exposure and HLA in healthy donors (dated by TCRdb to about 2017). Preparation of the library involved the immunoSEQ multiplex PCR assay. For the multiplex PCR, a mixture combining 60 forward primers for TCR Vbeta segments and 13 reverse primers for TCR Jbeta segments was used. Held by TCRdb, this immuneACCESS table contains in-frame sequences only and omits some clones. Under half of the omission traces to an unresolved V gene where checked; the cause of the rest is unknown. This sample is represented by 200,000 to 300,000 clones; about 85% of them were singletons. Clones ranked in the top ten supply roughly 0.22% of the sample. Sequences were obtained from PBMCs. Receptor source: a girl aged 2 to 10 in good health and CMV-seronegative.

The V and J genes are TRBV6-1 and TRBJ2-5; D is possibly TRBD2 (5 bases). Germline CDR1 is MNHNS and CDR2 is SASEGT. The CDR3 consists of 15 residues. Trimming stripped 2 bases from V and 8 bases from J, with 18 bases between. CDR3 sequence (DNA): TGTGCCAGCAGTGAACTCAAGGCACCCACGGGAACCCAGTACTTC. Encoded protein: CASSELKAPTGTQYF.

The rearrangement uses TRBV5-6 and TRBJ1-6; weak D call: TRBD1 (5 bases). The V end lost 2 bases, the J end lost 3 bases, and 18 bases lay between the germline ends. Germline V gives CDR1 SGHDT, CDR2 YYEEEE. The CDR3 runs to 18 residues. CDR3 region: CASSLGPGGSNYNSPLHF. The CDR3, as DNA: TGTGCCAGCAGCTTAGGTCCCGGGGGGTCCAACTATAATTCACCCCTCCACTTT.

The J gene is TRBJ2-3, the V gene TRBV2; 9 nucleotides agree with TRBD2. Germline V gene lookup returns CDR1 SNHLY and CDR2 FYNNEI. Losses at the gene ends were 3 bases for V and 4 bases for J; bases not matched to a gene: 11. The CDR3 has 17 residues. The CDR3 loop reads CASSEAERGALPDTQYF. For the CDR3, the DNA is TGTGCCAGCAGTGAGGCGGAGCGGGGGGCCCTCCCAGATACGCAGTATTTT.

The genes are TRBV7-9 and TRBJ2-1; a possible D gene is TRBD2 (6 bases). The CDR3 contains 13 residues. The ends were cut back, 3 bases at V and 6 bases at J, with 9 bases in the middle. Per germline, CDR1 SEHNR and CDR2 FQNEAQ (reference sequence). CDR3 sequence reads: CASSLISGNEQFF. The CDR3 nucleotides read TGTGCCAGCAGCTTGATTAGCGGCAATGAGCAGTTCTTC. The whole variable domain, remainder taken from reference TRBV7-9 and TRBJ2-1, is DTGVSQNPRHKITKRGQNVTFRCDPISEHNRLYWYRQTLGQGPEFLTYFQNEAQLEKSRLLSDRFSAERPKGSFSTLEIQRTEQGDSAMYLCASSLISGNEQFFGPGTRLTVL.

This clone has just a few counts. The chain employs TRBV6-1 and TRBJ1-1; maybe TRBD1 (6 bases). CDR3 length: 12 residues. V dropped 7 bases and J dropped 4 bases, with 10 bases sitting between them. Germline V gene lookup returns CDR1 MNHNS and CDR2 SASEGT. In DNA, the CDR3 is TGTGCCAGCAACAGGGTCATCACTGAAGCTTTCTTT. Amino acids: CASNRVITEAFF.

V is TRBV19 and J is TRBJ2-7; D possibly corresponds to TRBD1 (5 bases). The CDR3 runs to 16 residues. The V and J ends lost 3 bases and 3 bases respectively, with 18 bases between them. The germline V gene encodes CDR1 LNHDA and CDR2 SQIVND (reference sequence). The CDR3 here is CASSIDSLSPIYEQYF. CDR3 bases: TGTGCCAGTAGTATTGACAGTCTCTCACCTATCTACGAGCAGTACTTC.

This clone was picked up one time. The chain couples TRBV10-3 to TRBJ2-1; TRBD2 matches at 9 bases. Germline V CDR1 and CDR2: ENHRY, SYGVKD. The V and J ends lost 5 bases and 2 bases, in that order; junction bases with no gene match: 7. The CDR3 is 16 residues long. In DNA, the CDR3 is TGTGCCATCAGTAGATCCGGGACTAGCACCTACAATGAGCAGTTCTTC. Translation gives CAISRSGTSTYNEQFF.

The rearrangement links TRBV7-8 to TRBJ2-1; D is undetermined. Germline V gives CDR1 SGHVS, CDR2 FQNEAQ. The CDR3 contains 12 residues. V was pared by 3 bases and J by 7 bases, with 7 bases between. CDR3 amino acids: CASSFRGNEQFF. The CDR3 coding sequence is TGTGCCAGCAGCTTCAGAGGAAATGAGCAGTTCTTC.

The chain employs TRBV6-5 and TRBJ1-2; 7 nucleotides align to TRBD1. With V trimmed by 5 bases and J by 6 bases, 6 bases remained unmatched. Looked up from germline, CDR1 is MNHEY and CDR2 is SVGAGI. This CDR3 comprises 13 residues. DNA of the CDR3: TGTGCCAGCAGTATGACAGGGAAGAATGGCTACACCTTC. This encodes CASSMTGKNGYTF.

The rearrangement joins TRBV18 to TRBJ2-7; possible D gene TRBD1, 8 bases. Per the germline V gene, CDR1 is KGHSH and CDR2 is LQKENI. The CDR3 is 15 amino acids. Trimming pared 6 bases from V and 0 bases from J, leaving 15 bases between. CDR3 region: CASSRGGTGSYEQYF. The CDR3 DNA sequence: TGTGCCAGCTCCCGGGGAGGGACAGGCTCCTACGAGCAGTACTTC.

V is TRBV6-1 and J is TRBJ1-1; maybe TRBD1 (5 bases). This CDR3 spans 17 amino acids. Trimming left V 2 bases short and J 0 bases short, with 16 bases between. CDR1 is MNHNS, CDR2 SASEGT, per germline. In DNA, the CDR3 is TGTGCCAGCAGTGAATGGGGCGAAGGAGAGGTGAACACTGAAGCTTTCTTT. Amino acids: CASSEWGEGEVNTEAFF.

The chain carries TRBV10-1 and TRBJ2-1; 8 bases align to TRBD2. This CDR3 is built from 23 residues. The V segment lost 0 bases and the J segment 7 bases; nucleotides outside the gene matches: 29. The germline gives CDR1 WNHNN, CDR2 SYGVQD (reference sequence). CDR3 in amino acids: CASSESTLRLGWPCRGGLNEQFF. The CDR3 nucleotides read TGCGCCAGCAGTGAGTCGACTCTACGGTTGGGGTGGCCGTGCCGGGGGGGTTTAAATGAGCAGTTCTTC.

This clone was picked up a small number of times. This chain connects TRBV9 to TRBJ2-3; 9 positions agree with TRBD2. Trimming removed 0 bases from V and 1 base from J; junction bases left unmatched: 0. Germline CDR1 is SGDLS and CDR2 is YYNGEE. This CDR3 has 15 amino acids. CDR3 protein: CASSVGTSGTDTQYF. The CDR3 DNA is TGTGCCAGCAGCGTAGGGACTAGCGGCACAGATACGCAGTATTTT.

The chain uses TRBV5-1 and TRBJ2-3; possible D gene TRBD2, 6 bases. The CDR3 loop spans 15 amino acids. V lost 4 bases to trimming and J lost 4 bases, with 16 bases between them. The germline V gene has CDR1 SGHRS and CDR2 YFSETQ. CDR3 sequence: CASSPGTPTADTQYF. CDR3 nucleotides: TGCGCCAGCAGCCCCGGGACTCCAACCGCAGATACGCAGTATTTT.

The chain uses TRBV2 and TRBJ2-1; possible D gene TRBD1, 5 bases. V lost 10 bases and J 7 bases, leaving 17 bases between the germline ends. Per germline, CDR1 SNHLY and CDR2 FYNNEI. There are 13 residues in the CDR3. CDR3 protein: CANSGAGLNEQFF. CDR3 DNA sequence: TGTGCCAACTCCGGAGCAGGGTTGAATGAGCAGTTCTTC.

This CDR3 reads CASSLEATGEQYF. The CDR3 nucleotides are TGCGCCAGCAGCTTGGAGGCGACAGGGGAGCAGTACTTC. V is TRBV5-1 and J is TRBJ2-7, with 7 nucleotides matching TRBD1. Germline V gene data show CDR1 as SGHRS and CDR2 as YFSETQ. The CDR3 spans 13 residues. V lost 0 bases to trimming and J lost 7 bases; unmatched junction nucleotides: 4.

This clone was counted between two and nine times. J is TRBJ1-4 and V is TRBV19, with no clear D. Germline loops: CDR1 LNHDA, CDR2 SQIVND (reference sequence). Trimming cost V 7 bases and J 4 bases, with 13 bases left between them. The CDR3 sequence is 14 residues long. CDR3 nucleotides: TGTGCCAGTAACCGAGGGCAGCTTAATGAAAAACTGTTTTTT. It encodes CASNRGQLNEKLFF.

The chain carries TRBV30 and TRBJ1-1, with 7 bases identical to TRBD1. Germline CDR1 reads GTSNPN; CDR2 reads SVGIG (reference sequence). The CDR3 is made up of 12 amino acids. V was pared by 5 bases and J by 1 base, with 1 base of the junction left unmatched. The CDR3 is CAWGTANTEAFF. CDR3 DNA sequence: TGTGCCTGGGGGACAGCGAACACTGAAGCTTTCTTT.

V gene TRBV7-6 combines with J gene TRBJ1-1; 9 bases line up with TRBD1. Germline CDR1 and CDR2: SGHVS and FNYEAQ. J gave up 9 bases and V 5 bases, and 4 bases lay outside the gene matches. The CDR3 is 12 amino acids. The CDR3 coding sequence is TGTGCCAGCAGCCTTTACAGGGGGCAAGCTTTCTTT. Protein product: CASSLYRGQAFF.

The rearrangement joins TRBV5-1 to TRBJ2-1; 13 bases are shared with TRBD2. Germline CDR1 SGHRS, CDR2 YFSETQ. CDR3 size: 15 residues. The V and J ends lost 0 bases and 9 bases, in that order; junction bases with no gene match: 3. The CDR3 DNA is TGCGCCAGCAGCTTGGGACTAGCGGGAGGCGGTGAGCAGTTCTTC. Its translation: CASSLGLAGGGEQFF.

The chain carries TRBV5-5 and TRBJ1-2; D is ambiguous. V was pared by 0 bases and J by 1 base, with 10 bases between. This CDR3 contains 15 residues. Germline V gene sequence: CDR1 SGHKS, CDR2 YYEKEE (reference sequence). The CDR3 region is CASSLGHTLNYGYTF. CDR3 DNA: TGTGCCAGCAGCTTGGGACATACCCTTAACTATGGCTACACCTTC.

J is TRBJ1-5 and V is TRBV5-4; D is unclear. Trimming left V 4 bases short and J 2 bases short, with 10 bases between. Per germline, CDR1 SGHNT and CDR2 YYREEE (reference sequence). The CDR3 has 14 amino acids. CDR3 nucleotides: TGTGCCAGCAGCCCGGACGGGGGCAATCAGCCCCAGCATTTT. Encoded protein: CASSPDGGNQPQHF.

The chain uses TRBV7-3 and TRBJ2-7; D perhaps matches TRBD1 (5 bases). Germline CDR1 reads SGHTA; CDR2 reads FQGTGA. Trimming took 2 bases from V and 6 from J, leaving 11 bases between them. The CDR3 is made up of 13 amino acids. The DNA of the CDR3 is TGTGCCAGCAGCTTATCGGCCCAGGGCGAGCAGTACTTC. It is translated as CASSLSAQGEQYF. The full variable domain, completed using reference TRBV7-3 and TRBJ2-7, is GAGVSQTPSNKVTEKGKYVELRCDPISGHTALYWYRQSLGQGPEFLIYFQGTGAADDSGLPNDRFFAVRPEGSVSTLKIQRTERGDSAVYLCASSLSAQGEQYFGPGTRLTVT.

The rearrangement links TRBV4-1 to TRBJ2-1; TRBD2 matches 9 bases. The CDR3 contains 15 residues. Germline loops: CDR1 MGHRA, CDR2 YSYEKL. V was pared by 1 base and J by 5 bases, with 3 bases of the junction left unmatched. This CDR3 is CASSQALAGNNEQFF. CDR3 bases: TGCGCCAGCAGCCAAGCGCTAGCGGGGAACAATGAGCAGTTCTTC.

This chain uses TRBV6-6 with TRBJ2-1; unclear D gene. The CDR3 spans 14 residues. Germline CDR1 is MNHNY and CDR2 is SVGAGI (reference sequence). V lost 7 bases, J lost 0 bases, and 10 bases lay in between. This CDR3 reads CASTYVVSYNEQFF. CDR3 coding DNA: TGTGCCAGCACCTATGTAGTCTCCTACAATGAGCAGTTCTTC.

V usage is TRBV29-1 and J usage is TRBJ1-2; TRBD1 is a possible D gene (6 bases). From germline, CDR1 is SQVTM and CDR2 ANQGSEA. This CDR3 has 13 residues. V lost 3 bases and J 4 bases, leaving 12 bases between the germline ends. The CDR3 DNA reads TGCAGCGTTGATGACAGGCGTCGCTATGGCTACACCTTC. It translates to CSVDDRRRYGYTF. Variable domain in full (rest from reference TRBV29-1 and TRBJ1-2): SAVISQKPSRDICQRGTSLTIQCQVDSQVTMMFWYRQQPGQSLTLIATANQGSEATYESGFVIDKFPISRPNLTFSTLTVSNMSPEDSSIYLCSVDDRRRYGYTFGSGTRLTVV.